The next 32 T cell receptor beta chains were all read from a single sample in a study of T-cell memory formation after mild COVID-19. TCRdb analysed the 5' RACE reads with MiXCR anew, one entry per CDR3 protein. The repertoire consists of around 220,000 distinct CDR3 sequences, with roughly 15% occurring once and the leading ten covering around 3.7%. The sample consisted of PBMCs or a T cell subset sorted from them (not recorded which). The receptor source for this set is a man aged 18 to 29 who had mild COVID-19 (a few samples of this study predate the infection). Cell type and time point are not known.

V gene TRBV12-3 or TRBV12-4 combines with J gene TRBJ2-1; TRBD2 matches 11 bases. V shed 9 bases, J shed 4 bases, and the junction held 5 bases outside the gene matches. CDR3 length: 14 residues. The CDR3 reads CARIGTSGYNEQFF. CDR3 sequence (DNA): TGTGCCAGAATCGGGACTAGCGGTTACAATGAGCAGTTCTTC.

The gene calls are TRBV7-9 and TRBJ1-1; D uncertain. The CDR3 has 14 amino acids. Trimming removed 2 bases at V and 0 bases at J, with 7 bases between. CDR1 and CDR2 from the germline V gene are SEHNR and FQNEAQ (reference sequence). The DNA for the CDR3 is TGTGCCAGCAGCTTACAGGACGTGAACACTGAAGCTTTCTTT. As protein: CASSLQDVNTEAFF.

The chain employs TRBV7-2 and TRBJ2-2; D not resolved. CDR1 is SGHTA and CDR2 is FQGNSA in the germline V gene. The CDR3 length is 16 residues. V was clipped by 4 bases and J by 5 bases, with 17 bases between them. CDR3 DNA: TGTGCCAGCAGCTCCCGGGCCACTCTCACTACCGGGGAGCTGTTTTTT. Translating gives CASSSRATLTTGELFF.

This rearrangement joins TRBV5-1 to TRBJ2-7, with D possibly being TRBD1 or TRBD2 (5 bases each). Germline V gene data show CDR1 as SGHRS and CDR2 as YFSETQ. V lost 3 bases to trimming and J lost 7 bases, with 17 bases between them. CDR3 length equals 14 residues. The DNA of the CDR3 is TGCGCCAGCAGCTGGGCCGGGACCCCGGGGGAGCAGTACTTC. Protein product: CASSWAGTPGEQYF.

This clonotype was found many times. The chain carries TRBV27 and TRBJ2-5; the match to TRBD2 covers 12 bases. Germline V gene data show CDR1 as MNHEY and CDR2 as SMNVEV (reference sequence). Trimming took 3 bases from V and 4 from J; bases not matched to a gene: 3. There are 15 residues in the CDR3. The DNA of the CDR3 is TGTGCCAGCAGTTTTCTAGCGGGGGGGACAGAGACCCAGTACTTC. As protein: CASSFLAGGTETQYF.

This clonotype came up many times. The chain's CDR3 is CASSPPGRANEQFF. The CDR3 DNA is TGTGCCAGCAGCCCTCCCGGAAGGGCGAATGAGCAGTTCTTC. The rearrangement uses TRBV12-3 or TRBV12-4 and TRBJ2-1; no clear D gene. The CDR3 is made up of 14 amino acids. V dropped 6 bases and J dropped 7 bases, with 16 bases sitting between them.

In this sample, this clonotype turned up a few times. The rearrangement uses TRBV28 and TRBJ1-4; tentative D call: TRBD1 (5 bases). V was clipped by 7 bases and J by 6 bases, with 18 bases between them. This CDR3 is 15 amino acids long. Germline V gene lookup returns CDR1 MDHEN and CDR2 SYDVKM. The CDR3 DNA reads TGTGCCAGCATCTCGGGGACCCATGCTGATGAAAAACTGTTTTTT. The encoded protein is CASISGTHADEKLFF. Full variable domain (rest looked up from reference TRBV28 and TRBJ1-4): DVKVTQSSRYLVKRTGEKVFLECVQDMDHENMFWYRQDPGLGLRLIYFSYDVKMKEKGDIPEGYSVSREKKERFSLILESASTNQTSMYLCASISGTHADEKLFFGSGTQLSVL.

This chain links TRBV7-9 with TRBJ2-5, with D tentatively TRBD2 (5 bases). Trimming pared 5 bases from V and 8 bases from J, leaving 12 bases between. The CDR3 totals 12 residues. Germline CDR1 SEHNR, CDR2 FQNEAQ (reference sequence). In DNA, the CDR3 is TGTGCCAGCAGCCCCCCGGGGAAAACCCAGTACTTC. It yields the protein CASSPPGKTQYF.

This clonotype was seen a handful of times. This sequence joins TRBV10-3 and TRBJ1-4; D gene unclear. This CDR3 is 13 amino acids long. V was trimmed by 0 bases and J by 13 bases, leaving 12 bases between them. From germline, CDR1 is ENHRY and CDR2 SYGVKD. CDR3 DNA: TGTGCCATCAGTGAGTCGAGTGTCCCTTCACTGTTTTTT. It is translated as CAISESSVPSLFF.

V gene TRBV7-2 combines with J gene TRBJ2-3; D possibly matches TRBD1 or TRBD2 (5 bases each). V was trimmed by 4 bases and J by 0 bases, leaving 11 bases between them. CDR1 is SGHTA, CDR2 FQGNSA, per germline. CDR3 length: 15 residues. In nucleotides, the CDR3 is TGTGCCAGCAGCTGGGGACCGCTGAGCACAGATACGCAGTATTTT. Amino acids: CASSWGPLSTDTQYF.

V usage is TRBV7-2 and J usage is TRBJ1-2; 8 nucleotides line up with TRBD1. The CDR3 has 15 residues. J lost 1 base, V lost 5 bases, and 6 bases had no gene match. Germline V gene lookup returns CDR1 SGHTA and CDR2 FQGNSA. CDR3 nucleotide sequence: TGTGCCAGCAGCCCCGGGACAGGACTTAACTATGGCTACACCTTC. Residues: CASSPGTGLNYGYTF.

The chain joins TRBV11-2 to TRBJ2-3; a weak D match, TRBD2 (5 bases). Germline-derived CDR1 and CDR2 are SGHAT and FQNNGV. The CDR3 is 15 residues long. Trimming took off 0 bases at V and 0 bases at J, with 7 bases between the two ends. The CDR3 is CASSLDGVSTDTQYF. The DNA of the CDR3 is TGTGCCAGCAGCTTAGACGGGGTTAGCACAGATACGCAGTATTTT. Full variable domain (rest looked up from reference TRBV11-2 and TRBJ2-3): EAGVAQSPRYKIIEKRQSVAFWCNPISGHATLYWYQQILGQGPKLLIQFQNNGVVDDSQLPKDRFSAERLKGVDSTLKIQPAKLEDSAVYLCASSLDGVSTDTQYFGPGTRLTVL.

In the case of this clonotype: This clone may be a read error of a much larger clone one base away. This sequence joins TRBV12-3 or TRBV12-4 and TRBJ1-5; 9 bases match TRBD1. The CDR3 covers 14 residues. CDR3: CASRGQGDNQPKHF. CDR3 bases: TGTGCCAGCAGGGGACAGGGCGACAATCAGCCCAAGCATTTT.

The V gene is TRBV20-1, the J gene TRBJ1-4, with a weak D call TRBD1 (6 bases). This CDR3 comprises 13 residues. V dropped 6 bases and J dropped 4 bases, with 12 bases sitting between them. Germline CDR1 is DFQATT and CDR2 is SNEGSKA (reference sequence). CDR3 coding DNA: TGCAGTGCCACCGGGACACTTAATGAAAAACTGTTTTTT. The encoded protein is CSATGTLNEKLFF.

This clonotype appeared many times. The V call is TRBV18, the J call TRBJ1-1, with 7 positions matching TRBD1. The germline V gene encodes CDR1 KGHSH and CDR2 LQKENI. The CDR3 is made up of 14 amino acids. The V segment lost 5 bases and the J segment 2 bases; nucleotides outside the gene matches: 5. CDR3 region: CASSAGTDNTEAFF. The CDR3 nucleotides are TGTGCCAGCTCAGCCGGGACAGATAACACTGAAGCTTTCTTT. Full variable domain (remainder filled in from reference TRBV18 and TRBJ1-1): NAGVMQNPRHLVRRRGQEARLRCSPMKGHSHVYWYRQLPEEGLKFMVYLQKENIIDESGMPKERFSAEFPKEGPSILRIQQVVRGDSAAYFCASSAGTDNTEAFFGQGTRLTVV.

This clonotype was seen a few times. CDR3: CASSQGLPNDNSPLHF. CDR3 DNA: TGCGCCAGCAGCCAAGGGTTGCCTAACGATAATTCACCCCTCCACTTT. The genes are TRBV4-3 and TRBJ1-6; D not certain. V lost 1 base and J 5 bases, leaving 12 bases between the germline ends. This CDR3 spans 16 amino acids. Per the germline V gene, CDR1 is LGHNA and CDR2 is YSLEER.

This clonotype was seen more than once but under ten times. The chain has TRBV7-2 and TRBJ2-6; D call uncertain. The CDR3 spans 13 residues. Trimming took off 4 bases at V and 2 bases at J, with 3 bases between the two ends. The germline gives CDR1 SGHTA, CDR2 FQGNSA. The CDR3 sequence is CASSSPGANVLTF. The CDR3 region has the DNA TGTGCCAGCAGCTCCCCTGGGGCCAACGTCCTGACTTTC.

There are a few counts of this clonotype. This rearrangement joins TRBV5-1 to TRBJ2-2; TRBD2 matches 8 bases. Germline CDR1 is SGHRS and CDR2 is YFSETQ. The length of the CDR3 is 16 residues. V lost 7 bases and J lost 6; bases outside the gene matches: 14. The CDR3 loop is CASQKGAGDVPGELFF. The DNA for the CDR3 is TGCGCCAGCCAGAAGGGAGCGGGGGACGTACCCGGGGAGCTGTTTTTT. Based on the CDR3 plus reference TRBV5-1 and TRBJ2-2, the full variable domain is KAGVTQTPRYLIKTRGQQVTLSCSPISGHRSVSWYQQTPGQGLQFLFEYFSETQRNKGNFPGRFSGRQFSNSRSEMNVSTLELGDSALYLCASQKGAGDVPGELFFGEGSRLTVL.

This clonotype was detected a few times. This sequence joins TRBV10-3 and TRBJ2-7; no clear D. The CDR3 length is 13 residues. Trimming removed 8 bases from V and 4 bases from J, with 15 bases in between. The V gene's germline CDR1 is ENHRY and CDR2 SYGVKD. The DNA for the CDR3 is TGTGCCATCGCAAACGGCGTCGAATACGAGCAGTACGTC. Protein: CAIANGVEYEQYV.

This sequence joins TRBV28 and TRBJ2-1; 11 nucleotides line up with TRBD2. J lost 7 bases, V lost 4 bases, and 12 bases had no gene match. The CDR3 has 17 residues. Germline CDR1 and CDR2: MDHEN and SYDVKM. The CDR3 loop is CASSSPIAGGPINEQFF. In nucleotides, the CDR3 is TGTGCCAGCAGTTCGCCCATAGCGGGGGGGCCCATTAATGAGCAGTTCTTC.

The gene calls are TRBV18 and TRBJ2-5; TRBD2 is a possible D gene (5 bases). The V end lost 3 bases, the J end lost 10 bases, and 18 bases lay between the germline ends. The CDR3 sequence is 14 residues long. CDR1 KGHSH and CDR2 LQKENI come from the germline V gene. This CDR3 reads CASSPESSLAGQYF. CDR3 DNA: TGTGCCAGCTCACCCGAGAGCAGCCTCGCGGGCCAGTACTTC.

The chain couples TRBV19 to TRBJ2-3; 10 bases are a match to TRBD2. The germline V gene encodes CDR1 LNHDA and CDR2 SQIVND (reference sequence). V lost 4 bases and J lost 6; bases outside the gene matches: 4. The CDR3 is 14 residues long. The CDR3 protein is CASSTLAGVDTQYF. The CDR3 DNA reads TGTGCCAGTAGTACCCTAGCGGGGGTGGATACGCAGTATTTT.

The chain employs TRBV20-1 and TRBJ2-5; 10 bases line up with TRBD2. The V segment lost 5 bases and the J segment 0 bases; nucleotides outside the gene matches: 6. Germline V lookup: CDR1 DFQATT, CDR2 SNEGSKA (reference sequence). This CDR3 spans 15 amino acids. The CDR3 loop reads CSALQLAGNQETQYF. The DNA of the CDR3 is TGCAGTGCTCTCCAACTAGCGGGGAACCAAGAGACCCAGTACTTC.

V gene TRBV6-6 combines with J gene TRBJ1-1; D possibly corresponds to TRBD1 (5 bases). The CDR3 has 16 residues. Germline V gives CDR1 MNHNY, CDR2 SVGAGI (reference sequence). V lost 6 bases to trimming and J lost 6 bases, with 23 bases between them. The CDR3 reads CASSHYRLGVGAEAFF. The DNA for the CDR3 is TGTGCCAGCAGCCACTACCGACTGGGGGTAGGCGCTGAAGCTTTCTTT.

In this sample, this clonotype turned up many times. The gene calls are TRBV7-6 and TRBJ1-1; D remains ambiguous. V lost 8 bases and J lost 1, with 11 bases in between. Germline V gives CDR1 SGHVS, CDR2 FNYEAQ. The CDR3 contains 13 residues. The CDR3, as DNA: TGTGCCAGCCTCGGCGCCTCGAACACTGAAGCTTTCTTT. This sequence encodes CASLGASNTEAFF.

The chain joins TRBV4-1 to TRBJ1-2, with TRBD1 matching over 9 bases. Per the germline V gene, CDR1 is MGHRA and CDR2 is YSYEKL. V shed 2 bases and J 1 base; nucleotides not matched to a gene: 5. CDR3 length: 16 residues. The CDR3, as DNA: TGCGCCAGCAGCCAACCGACAGGGGGTCGTAACTATGGCTACACCTTC. Protein sequence: CASSQPTGGRNYGYTF.

This clonotype has only a few counts. This chain links TRBV20-1 with TRBJ1-6; D is ambiguous. CDR1 is DFQATT, CDR2 SNEGSKA, per germline (reference sequence). The CDR3 loop spans 13 amino acids. Trimming stripped 5 bases from V and 6 bases from J, with 11 bases between. The DNA for the CDR3 is TGCAGTGCTGCCCCGGTTCCTAATTCACCCCTCCACTTT. This sequence encodes CSAAPVPNSPLHF.

The J gene is TRBJ2-7, the V gene TRBV12-3 or TRBV12-4; 11 bases line up with TRBD2. CDR3 length: 14 residues. V gave up 6 bases and J gave up 1 base; unmatched junction bases: 2. CDR3 sequence (DNA): TGTGCCAGCAGGCTAGCGGGGGGTTCCTACGAGCAGTACTTC. This sequence encodes CASRLAGGSYEQYF.

This clonotype was found a few times. The rearrangement joins TRBV7-2 to TRBJ2-3; D remains unclear. Germline V gene data show CDR1 as SGHTA and CDR2 as FQGNSA. The CDR3 length is 13 residues. Trimming took off 6 bases at V and 6 bases at J, with 13 bases between the two ends. The CDR3 DNA is TGTGCCAGCAGGGGGTTCCAATTGGATACGCAGTATTTT. Amino acids: CASRGFQLDTQYF.

This clonotype has more than one count but fewer than ten. The rearrangement joins TRBV20-1 to TRBJ2-5; TRBD1 might be the D (5 bases). CDR1 is DFQATT and CDR2 is SNEGSKA in the germline V gene (reference sequence). The CDR3 is 13 amino acids. The V and J ends lost 0 bases and 5 bases respectively, with 10 bases between them. The CDR3 DNA reads TGCAGTGCTAGAGATCAGGGATACGAGACCCAGTACTTC. Its translation: CSARDQGYETQYF.

Ten or more counts support this clonotype. This chain uses TRBV11-2 with TRBJ1-1; no definite D call. Looked up from germline, CDR1 is SGHAT and CDR2 is FQNNGV. The V gene lost 0 bases and the J gene lost 4 bases, with 15 bases spanning the gap. The CDR3 covers 16 residues. CDR3: CASSLDQGRDLTEAFF. In DNA, the CDR3 is TGTGCCAGCAGCTTAGACCAAGGACGGGATCTCACTGAAGCTTTCTTT. Full variable domain (outside the CDR3, taken from reference TRBV11-2 and TRBJ1-1): EAGVAQSPRYKIIEKRQSVAFWCNPISGHATLYWYQQILGQGPKLLIQFQNNGVVDDSQLPKDRFSAERLKGVDSTLKIQPAKLEDSAVYLCASSLDQGRDLTEAFFGQGTRLTVV.

This clonotype came up many times. The CDR3, as DNA: TGCGCCAGCAGCCTAGGGACGGCTGGAAACACCATATATTTT. Amino acids: CASSLGTAGNTIYF. The chain employs TRBV5-1 and TRBJ1-3; possibly TRBD1 for D (5 bases). The length of the CDR3 is 14 residues. V lost 4 bases to trimming and J lost 2 bases, with 10 bases between them. From germline, CDR1 is SGHRS and CDR2 YFSETQ.